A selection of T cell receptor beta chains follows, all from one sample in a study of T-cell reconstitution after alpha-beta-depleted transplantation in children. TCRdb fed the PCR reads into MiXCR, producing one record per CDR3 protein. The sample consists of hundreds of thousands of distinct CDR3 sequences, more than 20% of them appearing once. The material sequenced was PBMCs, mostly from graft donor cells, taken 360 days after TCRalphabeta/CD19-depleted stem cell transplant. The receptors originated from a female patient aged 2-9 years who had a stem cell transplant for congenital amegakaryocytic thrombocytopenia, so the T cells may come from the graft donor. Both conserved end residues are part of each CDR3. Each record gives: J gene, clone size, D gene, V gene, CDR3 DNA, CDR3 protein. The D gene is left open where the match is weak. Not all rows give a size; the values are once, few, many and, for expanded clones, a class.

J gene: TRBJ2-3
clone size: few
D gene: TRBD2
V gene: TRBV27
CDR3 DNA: TGTGCCAGCAGTTTTATTCGGACTAGCGGGGAGGTTTTT
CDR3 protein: CASSFIRTSGEVF

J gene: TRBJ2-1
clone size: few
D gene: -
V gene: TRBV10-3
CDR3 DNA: TGTGCCATCAGTGAAGGTATCTTTCGAGGACTACGGGACAATGAGCAGTTCTTC
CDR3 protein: CAISEGIFRGLRDNEQFF

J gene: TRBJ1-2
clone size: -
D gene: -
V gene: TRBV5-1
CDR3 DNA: TGCGCCAGCAGCTTGGGGTACCGGTATGGCTACACCTTC
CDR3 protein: CASSLGYRYGYTF

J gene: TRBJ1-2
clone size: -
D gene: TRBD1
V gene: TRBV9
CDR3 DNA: TGTGCCAGCAGCGTCGGGACAGGATTCGGCTACACCTTC
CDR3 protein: CASSVGTGFGYTF

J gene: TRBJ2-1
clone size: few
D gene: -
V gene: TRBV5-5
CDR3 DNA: TGTGCCAGCAGCTTGGAGGTAGGGGGGAATGAGCAGTTCTTC
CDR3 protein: CASSLEVGGNEQFF

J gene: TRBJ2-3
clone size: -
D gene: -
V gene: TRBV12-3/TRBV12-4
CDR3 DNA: TGTGCCAGCAGTTTATCGTTGGGAGGTGCAGATACGCAGTATTTT
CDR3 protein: CASSLSLGGADTQYF

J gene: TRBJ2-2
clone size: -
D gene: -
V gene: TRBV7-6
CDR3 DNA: TGTGCCAGCGGCATTAGGGGGGAGCTGTTTTTT
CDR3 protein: CASGIRGELFF

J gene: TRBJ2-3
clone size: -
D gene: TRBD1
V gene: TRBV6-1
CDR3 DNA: TGTGCCAGCGTGAGGGACAGGCTTACAGATACGCAGTATTTT
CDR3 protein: CASVRDRLTDTQYF

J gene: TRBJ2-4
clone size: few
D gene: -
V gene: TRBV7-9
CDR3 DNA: TGTGCCAGCAGCCACTGGAGGGGGAAAGCCAAAAACATTCAGTACTTC
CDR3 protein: CASSHWRGKAKNIQYF

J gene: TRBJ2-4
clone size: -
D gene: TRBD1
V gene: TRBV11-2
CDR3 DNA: TGTGCCAGCAGCTTCGGGCGGACAGGGAAGGGCATTCAGTACTTC
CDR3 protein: CASSFGRTGKGIQYF

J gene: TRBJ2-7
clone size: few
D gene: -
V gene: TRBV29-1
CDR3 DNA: TGCAGCGTCCTACTTGGGGGGGGGCACTCCTACGAGCAGTACTTC
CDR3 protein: CSVLLGGGHSYEQYF

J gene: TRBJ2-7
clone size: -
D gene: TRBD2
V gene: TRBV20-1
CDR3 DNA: TGCAGTGCGAGCATAGCGGGCCCTCGCTACGAGCAGTACTTC
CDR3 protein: CSASIAGPRYEQYF

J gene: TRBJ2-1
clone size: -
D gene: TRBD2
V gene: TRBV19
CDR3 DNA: TGTGCCAGTAGTGGGGCTAGCGGGAGAAGTGAGCAGTTCTTC
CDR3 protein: CASSGASGRSEQFF

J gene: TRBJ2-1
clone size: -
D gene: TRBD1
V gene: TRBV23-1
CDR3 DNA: TGCGCCAGCAGTCAATCGGTACAGGGGCCGGATGAGCAGTTCTTC
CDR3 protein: CASSQSVQGPDEQFF

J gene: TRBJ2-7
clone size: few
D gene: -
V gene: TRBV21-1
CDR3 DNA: TGTGCCAGCAGCAAAGGGGCATCCTACGAGCAGTACTTC
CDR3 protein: CASSKGASYEQYF

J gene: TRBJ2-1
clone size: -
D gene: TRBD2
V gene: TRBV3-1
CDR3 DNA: TGTGCCAGCAGCCAAGAGTTAACTAGCGGCAACAATGAGCAGTTCTTC
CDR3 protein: CASSQELTSGNNEQFF

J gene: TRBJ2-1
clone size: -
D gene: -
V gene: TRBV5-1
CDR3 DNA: TGCGCCAGCAGCGTGATGGGGAGCTACAATGAGCAGTTCTTC
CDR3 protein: CASSVMGSYNEQFF

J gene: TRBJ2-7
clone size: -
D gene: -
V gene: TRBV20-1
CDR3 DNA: TGCAGTGTACTAGTTTCTTACGAGCAGTACTTC
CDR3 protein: CSVLVSYEQYF

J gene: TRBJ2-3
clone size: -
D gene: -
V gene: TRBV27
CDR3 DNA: TGTGCCAGCAGTTGGACGGGCCCTAGCACAGATACGCAGTATTTT
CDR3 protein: CASSWTGPSTDTQYF

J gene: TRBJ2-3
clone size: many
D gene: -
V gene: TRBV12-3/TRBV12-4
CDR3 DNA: TGTGCCAGCAGTAGACGGCGCAGCGACACAGATACGCAGTATTTT
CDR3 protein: CASSRRRSDTDTQYF

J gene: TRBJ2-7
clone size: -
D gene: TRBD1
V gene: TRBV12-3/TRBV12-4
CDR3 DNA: TGTGCCAGCACCGATCCGGGACAGGGGGACGAGCAGTACTTC
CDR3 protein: CASTDPGQGDEQYF

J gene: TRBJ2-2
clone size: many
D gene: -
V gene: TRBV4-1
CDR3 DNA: TGCGCCAGCAGCCACCATAACACCGGGGAGCTGTTTTTT
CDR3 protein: CASSHHNTGELFF

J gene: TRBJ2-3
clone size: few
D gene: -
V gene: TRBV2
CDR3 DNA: TGTGCCAGCAGTGACGGCGTGCTTACGCAGTATTTT
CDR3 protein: CASSDGVLTQYF

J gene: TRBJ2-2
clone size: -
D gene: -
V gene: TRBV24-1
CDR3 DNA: TGTGCCACCAGTGATACCCGGCAGGGAACGGGCACCGGGGAGCTGTTTTTT
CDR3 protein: CATSDTRQGTGTGELFF

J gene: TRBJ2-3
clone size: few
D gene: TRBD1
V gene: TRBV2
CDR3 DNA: TGTGCCACCAACGGGGACAGAACTAGCACAGATACGCAGTATTTT
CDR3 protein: CATNGDRTSTDTQYF

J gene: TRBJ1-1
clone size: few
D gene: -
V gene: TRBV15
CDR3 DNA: TGTGCCACCAGCACCGGCGGTACGTCACCCCGGGTCTTT
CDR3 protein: CATSTGGTSPRVF

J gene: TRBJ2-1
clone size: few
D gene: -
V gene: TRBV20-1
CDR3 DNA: TGCAGTGCTAGAGAACCGGGAGAACCTTACAATGAGCAGTTCTTC
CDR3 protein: CSAREPGEPYNEQFF

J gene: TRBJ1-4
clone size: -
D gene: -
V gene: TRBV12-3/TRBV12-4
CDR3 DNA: TGTGCCAGCACCTGGGGGAGGCCTGAAAAACTGTTTTTT
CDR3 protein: CASTWGRPEKLFF

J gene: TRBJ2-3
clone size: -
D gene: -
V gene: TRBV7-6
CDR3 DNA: TGTGCCAGCAGCCAATTAAGCCGGGGCGCAGATACGCAGTATTTT
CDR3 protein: CASSQLSRGADTQYF

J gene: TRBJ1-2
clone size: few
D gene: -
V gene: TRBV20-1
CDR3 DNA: TGCAGTGCTAGAAAAAAGGGGTATATCTATGGCTACACCTTC
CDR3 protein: CSARKKGYIYGYTF

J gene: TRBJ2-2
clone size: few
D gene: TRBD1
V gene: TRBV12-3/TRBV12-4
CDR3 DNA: TGTGCCAGCAGTGCCGGGACAGGGGGGAATCGGAACACCGGGGAGCTGTTTTTT
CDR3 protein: CASSAGTGGNRNTGELFF